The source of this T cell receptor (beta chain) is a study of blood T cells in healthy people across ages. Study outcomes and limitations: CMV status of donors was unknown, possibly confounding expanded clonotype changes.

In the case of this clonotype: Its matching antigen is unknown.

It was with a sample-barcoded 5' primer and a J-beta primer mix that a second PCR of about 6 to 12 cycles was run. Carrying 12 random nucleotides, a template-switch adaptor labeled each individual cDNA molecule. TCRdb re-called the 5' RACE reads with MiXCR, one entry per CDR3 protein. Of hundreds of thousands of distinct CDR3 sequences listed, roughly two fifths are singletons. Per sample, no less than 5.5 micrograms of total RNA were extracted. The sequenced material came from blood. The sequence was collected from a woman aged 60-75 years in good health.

This chain's CDR3 is CASSQDGTSVYEQYF. In DNA, the CDR3 is TGTGCCAGCAGCCAAGATGGGACAAGCGTCTACGAGCAGTACTTC. V usage is TRBV3-1 and J usage is TRBJ2-7; D is possibly TRBD1 (6 bases). V was cut by 0 bases and J by 3 bases, with 12 bases left in between. This CDR3 spans 15 amino acids. CDR1 is LGHDT and CDR2 is YNNKEL in the germline V gene (reference sequence).